A single sample is the source of the 27 T cell receptor beta chains below, sequenced in a study of OX40 agonist ivuxolimab in advanced cancers. The library was generated by the immunoSEQ multiplex PCR assay. TCRdb obtained this table from immuneACCESS and retained in-frame rearrangements with V and J assigned. These tables miss some clones; where compared with another copy, unresolved V genes account for less than half of the shortfall, and the remainder is unexplained. The table for this sample lists 55,000 to 80,000 clones; 65% to 85% of them were counted only once. The top ten constitute over 0.95% of the sample. The sample in question was CD4+ or CD8+ T cells sorted from blood, obtained in a trial of the OX40 agonist ivuxolimab. All receptors derive from an adult with an advanced solid tumor such as melanoma, head and neck, liver or kidney cancer.

The chain has TRBV5-6 and TRBJ2-1; D is unclear. The CDR3 loop spans 11 amino acids. V was shortened by 5 bases and J by 5 bases, with 5 bases between the two germline ends. CDR1 and CDR2 (germline): SGHDT, YYEEEE. DNA of the CDR3: TGTGCCAGCAGTTTGAACAATGAGCAGTTCTTC. Protein sequence: CASSLNNEQFF.

The chain couples TRBV30 to TRBJ1-2; D unresolved. V shed 8 bases and J shed 4 bases, with 23 bases lying between them. The germline CDR1 and CDR2 sequences are GTSNPN and SVGIG (reference sequence). There are 15 residues in the CDR3. CDR3 DNA sequence: TGTGCCAGAGCCCTCCCCGGACTCATGTCCTATGGCTACACCTTC. Translating gives CARALPGLMSYGYTF.

This chain connects TRBV30 to TRBJ1-4, with D possibly matching TRBD1 (6 bases). V was clipped by 2 bases and J by 4 bases, with 11 bases between them. The CDR3 runs 14 residues. CDR1 is GTSNPN and CDR2 is SVGIG in the germline V gene (reference sequence). The CDR3 DNA follows: TGTGCCTGGAGTTTCGGACAGAATAATGAAAAACTGTTTTTT. As protein: CAWSFGQNNEKLFF.

The chain links TRBV19 to TRBJ2-5, with a possible D match to TRBD1 (6 bases). Between the trimmed V and J ends, which lost 2 bases and 4 bases, there was a span of 11 bases. The CDR3 spans 14 residues. Germline assignment: CDR1 LNHDA and CDR2 SQIVND (reference sequence). CDR3 loop: CASSISRGRETQYF. The CDR3 bases are TGTGCCAGTAGTATAAGCAGGGGTAGAGAGACCCAGTACTTC.

The chain recombines TRBV9 with TRBJ1-1, with a possible D match to TRBD1 (6 bases). The CDR3 runs 15 residues. Germline CDR1 SGDLS, CDR2 YYNGEE. V lost 3 bases, J lost 1 base, and 13 bases lay in between. The CDR3: CASSEQGQRNTEAFF. In DNA, the CDR3 is TGTGCCAGCAGCGAACAAGGACAGCGGAACACTGAAGCTTTCTTT. Filled out from reference TRBV9 and TRBJ1-1, the complete variable domain reads DSGVTQTPKHLITATGQRVTLRCSPRSGDLSVYWYQQSLDQGLQFLIQYYNGEERAKGNILERFSAQQFPDLHSELNLSSLELGDSALYFCASSEQGQRNTEAFFGQGTRLTVV.

This chain uses TRBV2 with TRBJ2-3; TRBD2 matches at 9 bases. CDR1 is SNHLY, CDR2 FYNNEI, per germline. The CDR3 totals 15 residues. V gave up 7 bases and J gave up 2 bases; unmatched junction bases: 7. CDR3 sequence reads: CASTVSGGYTDTQYF. For the CDR3, the DNA is TGTGCCAGCACTGTCAGCGGGGGGTACACAGATACGCAGTATTTT.

The J gene is TRBJ2-3, the V gene TRBV7-2, with TRBD1 matching over 7 bases. The CDR3 length is 14 residues. The ends lost 7 bases at V and 1 base at J; junction bases unmatched: 5. The germline CDR1 and CDR2 sequences are SGHTA and FQGNSA. The CDR3 bases are TGTGCCAGCAAGGCGAGGGGGCGCACAGATACGCAGTATTTT. Translation gives CASKARGRTDTQYF.

V and J are TRBV5-1 and TRBJ1-2, with D unresolved. This CDR3 has 14 residues. CDR1 is SGHRS and CDR2 is YFSETQ in the germline V gene. V was cut by 4 bases and J by 8 bases, with 18 bases left in between. CDR3 sequence reads: CASSNDGGPGGYTF. CDR3 bases: TGCGCCAGCAGCAATGACGGCGGTCCGGGGGGCTACACCTTC.

This clone was counted only a few times. Within the sample, other DNA sequences also encode this same CDR3. The V call is TRBV20-1, the J call TRBJ1-2; 7 bases agree with TRBD1. This CDR3 has 11 residues. J was trimmed by 7 bases and V by 6 bases; bases with no gene match: 5. CDR1 and CDR2 from the germline V gene are DFQATT and SNEGSKA (reference sequence). CDR3 amino acids: CSATGAGGYTF. The CDR3 DNA reads as TGCAGTGCCACAGGGGCGGGTGGCTACACCTTC.

This clone was picked up one time. The CDR3 DNA reads TGTGCCAGTAGTAGTCTCGGGACAGGGGGTGAAAAACTGTTTTTT. Amino acid sequence: CASSSLGTGGEKLFF. The J gene is TRBJ1-4, the V gene TRBV19; 11 bases agree with TRBD1. This CDR3 contains 15 residues. V gave up 4 bases and J gave up 7 bases; unmatched junction bases: 5. CDR1 and CDR2 from the germline V gene are LNHDA and SQIVND (reference sequence).

The CDR3 loop is CASRRDSYNSPLHF. CDR3 nucleotide sequence: TGTGCCAGCAGAAGGGACAGCTATAATTCACCCCTCCACTTT. The chain is built from TRBV6-5 and TRBJ1-6; TRBD1 matches 7 bases. With 6 bases clipped from V and 3 bases from J, the junction kept 2 bases outside the gene matches. Looked up from germline, CDR1 is MNHEY and CDR2 is SVGAGI. This CDR3 has 14 residues.

The chain carries TRBV7-2 and TRBJ2-5; D unresolved. The CDR3 runs 12 residues. Germline-derived CDR1 and CDR2 are SGHTA and FQGNSA. CDR3 DNA: TGTTCAAGCGCGGCTAGTGGAGAGACCCAGTACTTC. It codes for CSSAASGETQYF.

This rearrangement joins TRBV5-8 to TRBJ1-2, with D unclear. The V gene's germline CDR1 is SGHTS and CDR2 YDEGEE. The CDR3 covers 13 residues. Trimming shortened V by 0 bases and J by 3 bases, and 6 bases separated the two germline ends. CDR3 region: CASSLGAYYGYTF. In nucleotides, the CDR3 is TGTGCCAGCAGCTTGGGGGCTTACTATGGCTACACCTTC. The full variable domain, its missing parts supplied by reference TRBV5-8 and TRBJ1-2, is EAGVTQSPTHLIKTRGQQATLRCSPISGHTSVYWYQQALGLGLQFLLWYDEGEERNRGNFPPRFSGRQFPNYSSELNVNALELEDSALYLCASSLGAYYGYTFGSGTRLTVV.

The chain combines TRBV5-4 with TRBJ1-2; 8 positions match TRBD1. The V segment lost 0 bases and the J segment 8 bases; nucleotides outside the gene matches: 3. CDR1 and CDR2 from the germline V gene are SGHNT and YYREEE (reference sequence). This CDR3 is built from 13 residues. In DNA, the CDR3 is TGTGCCAGCAGCTTGGTGGGACAGGAGGGCTACACCTTC. Translated: CASSLVGQEGYTF.

The chain uses TRBV7-2 and TRBJ2-7; 7 nucleotides agree with TRBD1. The length of the CDR3 is 13 residues. The V and J ends lost 5 bases and 6 bases, in that order; junction bases with no gene match: 7. CDR1 is SGHTA and CDR2 is FQGNSA in the germline V gene. CDR3 protein: CASSRRQGSEQYF. CDR3 nucleotide sequence: TGTGCCAGCAGCCGTCGACAGGGTAGCGAGCAGTACTTC.

The J gene is TRBJ1-3, the V gene TRBV5-4, with D uncertain. From germline, CDR1 is SGHNT and CDR2 YYREEE (reference sequence). Trimming took 10 bases from V and 1 from J, leaving 24 bases between them. The CDR3 consists of 17 residues. The DNA for the CDR3 is TGTGCCTACAACTATCGCACGGGCCTCTCTTCTGGAAACACCATATATTTT. It encodes CAYNYRTGLSSGNTIYF.

The chain recombines TRBV20-1 with TRBJ1-1; possibly TRBD1 for D (5 bases). With 5 bases removed from V and 5 bases from J, the gap between germline ends came to 9 bases. The CDR3 extends over 11 amino acids. The germline V gene encodes CDR1 DFQATT and CDR2 SNEGSKA (reference sequence). The CDR3 region is CSAEGFTEAFF. CDR3 in DNA: TGCAGTGCTGAGGGGTTTACTGAAGCTTTCTTT.

The rearrangement links TRBV5-1 to TRBJ1-1; maybe TRBD1 (6 bases). V lost 4 bases and J lost 5, with 15 bases in between. The V gene's germline CDR1 is SGHRS and CDR2 YFSETQ. The CDR3 runs to 14 residues. The CDR3 sequence: CASSQIRGGTEAFF. In nucleotides, the CDR3 is TGCGCCAGCAGCCAAATCAGGGGCGGTACTGAAGCTTTCTTT.

CDR3: CASSPRQGTVSSGNTIYF. The CDR3 coding sequence is TGTGCCAGCAGCCCCAGGCAAGGAACGGTTAGCTCTGGAAACACCATATATTTT. The V call is TRBV7-8, the J call TRBJ1-3; D is undetermined. V was cut by 5 bases and J by 0 bases, with 20 bases left in between. Germline values: CDR1 SGHVS, CDR2 FQNEAQ. The CDR3 length is 18 residues.

Note on this clone: Distinct nucleotide sequences in the sample also encode this CDR3. The J gene is TRBJ2-5, the V gene TRBV19, with D uncertain. Trimming cost V 1 base and J 5 bases, with 11 bases left between them. In germline, CDR1 is LNHDA, CDR2 SQIVND (reference sequence). This CDR3 has 14 residues. The CDR3 is CASSIGGLGETQYF. The CDR3 region has the DNA TGTGCCAGTAGTATAGGGGGTCTCGGGGAGACCCAGTACTTC.

This clone was counted many times. V gene TRBV19 combines with J gene TRBJ1-2, with D hard to call. This CDR3 comprises 11 residues. V shed 6 bases and J shed 6 bases, with 8 bases lying between them. Germline lookup yields CDR1 LNHDA and CDR2 SQIVND (reference sequence). CDR3 amino acids: CASRVTDGYTF. Written as DNA, the CDR3 is TGTGCCAGTAGGGTAACGGATGGCTACACCTTC.

The V call is TRBV5-8, the J call TRBJ2-1, with TRBD1 as a possible D gene (5 bases). This CDR3 is 14 amino acids long. Germline CDR1 and CDR2: SGHTS and YDEGEE. Trimming removed 2 bases from V and 7 bases from J, with 13 bases in between. CDR3 sequence: CASSFWQGTNEQFF. The DNA of the CDR3 is TGTGCCAGCAGCTTCTGGCAGGGTACGAATGAGCAGTTCTTC.

This clone was picked up one time. V is TRBV6-1 and J is TRBJ1-5; D is undetermined. This CDR3 is built from 14 residues. Trimming pared 7 bases from V and 7 bases from J, leaving 17 bases between. CDR1 is MNHNS, CDR2 SASEGT, per germline. The CDR3 DNA is TGTGCCAGCACCCCGGGCCTCACGGGGCAGCCCCAGCATTTT. It specifies CASTPGLTGQPQHF.

The genes are TRBV18 and TRBJ2-3; 8 bases map to TRBD2. The germline V gene has CDR1 KGHSH and CDR2 LQKENI. V shed 3 bases and J 5 bases; nucleotides not matched to a gene: 4. The CDR3 is 14 amino acids. As DNA, the CDR3 is TGTGCCAGCTCACCCGGGGGGGAGGTAGATACGCAGTATTTT. Translating it yields CASSPGGEVDTQYF.

V and J are TRBV29-1 and TRBJ1-2; D remains unclear. Germline CDR1 reads SQVTM; CDR2 reads ANQGSEA. V dropped 3 bases and J dropped 1 base, with 6 bases sitting between them. The CDR3 contains 12 residues. The DNA for the CDR3 is TGCAGCGTTGACCATTATAACTATGGCTACACCTTC. This codes for CSVDHYNYGYTF.

The genes are TRBV6-1 and TRBJ1-5; the D is unclear. Between the trimmed V and J ends, which lost 4 bases and 11 bases, there was a span of 9 bases. The CDR3 is 11 amino acids. Germline V gives CDR1 MNHNS, CDR2 SASEGT. The CDR3 sequence: CASSVLEAQHF. The CDR3 bases are TGTGCCAGCAGTGTCCTGGAGGCCCAGCATTTT.

In DNA form, the CDR3 reads TGTGCCAGCAGCTCAGGGAGAGGGATTAGCAATGAGCAGTTCTTC. As protein: CASSSGRGISNEQFF. V and J are TRBV7-3 and TRBJ2-1, with D perhaps TRBD1 or TRBD2 (5 bases each). The V end was cut by 4 bases, the J end by 6 bases, with 16 bases between. CDR3 length: 15 amino acids. Germline loops: CDR1 SGHTA, CDR2 FQGTGA.